This is a list of T cell receptor beta chains from one sample in a study of control samples from healthy donors and cancer patients. Sequencing was performed with immunoSEQ multiplex PCR; in TCRdb, only in-frame clones are kept and a portion is missing. Of roughly 100,000 clones in the sample, about 83% were seen once. Material for sequencing was blood. The receptors come from a woman aged 45-59 years in good health. The conserved cysteine and the conserved F or W are not part of the CDR3 here. The order of the fields is clone size, V gene, CDR3 protein. The size field is filled for only some rows; it gives once, few, many or a size class.

clone size: NA; V gene: TRBV9; CDR3 protein: ASSVGTMESYTEAF
clone size: NA; V gene: TRBV5-4; CDR3 protein: ASSWDINQPQH
clone size: NA; V gene: TRBV5-1; CDR3 protein: ASSLDRVYEQY
clone size: NA; V gene: TRBV12-3/TRBV12-4; CDR3 protein: ASRGGGGPIY
clone size: NA; V gene: TRBV3-1/TRBV3-2; CDR3 protein: ASSQEIGGPETQY
clone size: NA; V gene: TRBV4-3; CDR3 protein: ASSLTNGKLF
clone size: NA; V gene: TRBV7-6; CDR3 protein: ASSSDREVPYNEQF
clone size: NA; V gene: TRBV13; CDR3 protein: ASSPRSGTRTYEQY
clone size: NA; V gene: TRBV25-1; CDR3 protein: ASSDTGFGYT
clone size: NA; V gene: TRBV7-8; CDR3 protein: ASSYGTGGNQPQH
clone size: NA; V gene: TRBV5-8; CDR3 protein: ASTVSQGAVTEAF
clone size: NA; V gene: TRBV6-5; CDR3 protein: ATSGDGKTQY
clone size: NA; V gene: TRBV2; CDR3 protein: ASSRDRGKETQY
clone size: few; V gene: TRBV18; CDR3 protein: ASSPKGGSGANVLT
clone size: NA; V gene: TRBV11-2; CDR3 protein: ASSLRTSGGRGEQY
clone size: NA; V gene: TRBV4-3; CDR3 protein: ASKRTGGAGTEAF
clone size: NA; V gene: TRBV3-1/TRBV3-2; CDR3 protein: ASSQDSMQREGGTGELF
clone size: NA; V gene: TRBV29-1; CDR3 protein: SVRTGGYYEQY
clone size: NA; V gene: TRBV12-3/TRBV12-4; CDR3 protein: ASSLDYEQY
clone size: few; V gene: TRBV30; CDR3 protein: AWSVLPPTSGSSEQY
clone size: NA; V gene: TRBV15; CDR3 protein: ATSRDLSASYNEQF
clone size: few; V gene: TRBV7-2; CDR3 protein: ASSPGTGMNQPQH
clone size: few; V gene: TRBV5-6; CDR3 protein: ASSLPPRQGTTGELF
clone size: NA; V gene: TRBV19; CDR3 protein: ASSLLYEAF
clone size: once; V gene: TRBV13; CDR3 protein: ASSLGDGMNTEAF
clone size: NA; V gene: TRBV7-2; CDR3 protein: ASSSRDFQNTGELF
clone size: NA; V gene: TRBV19; CDR3 protein: ASSRDRMNEQF
clone size: NA; V gene: TRBV20-1; CDR3 protein: SARLVAEQY
clone size: NA; V gene: TRBV7-2; CDR3 protein: ASSLRGQNTDTQY
clone size: few; V gene: TRBV7-2; CDR3 protein: ASSLDRTVYTDTQY
clone size: NA; V gene: TRBV19; CDR3 protein: ASSISQLKNEKLF
clone size: NA; V gene: TRBV7-3; CDR3 protein: ASSLTGLANTGELF
clone size: NA; V gene: TRBV7-2; CDR3 protein: ASSSGYGNTIY
clone size: NA; V gene: TRBV20-1; CDR3 protein: SARQGGTIY
clone size: few; V gene: TRBV6-2/TRBV6-3; CDR3 protein: ASSYVVESPLAVGTDTQY
clone size: few; V gene: TRBV7-2; CDR3 protein: ASSPGTSGRGPYEQY
clone size: NA; V gene: TRBV6-6; CDR3 protein: ASSYLEADSGNTIY
clone size: NA; V gene: TRBV21-1; CDR3 protein: ASSGGWDRGRIMGYNEQF
clone size: NA; V gene: TRBV2; CDR3 protein: ASSDPGTYPTGANVLT
clone size: NA; V gene: TRBV15; CDR3 protein: ATSRELGQGANEQY
clone size: NA; V gene: TRBV11-3; CDR3 protein: ASSFRTSGRADTQY
clone size: NA; V gene: TRBV7-6; CDR3 protein: ASSSRGLSNEQF
clone size: NA; V gene: TRBV4-3; CDR3 protein: ASSQDIRPGGTEAF
clone size: NA; V gene: TRBV5-4; CDR3 protein: ASSPGTGELF
clone size: NA; V gene: TRBV19; CDR3 protein: ASSTGHSPGETQY
clone size: NA; V gene: TRBV29-1; CDR3 protein: SEAAQGKGKDSNQPQH
clone size: NA; V gene: TRBV28; CDR3 protein: ASQEGQTYNSPLH
clone size: NA; V gene: TRBV6-2/TRBV6-3; CDR3 protein: ASSDLQGLSTEAF
clone size: NA; V gene: TRBV7-8; CDR3 protein: ASSLDLATNEKLF
clone size: NA; V gene: TRBV12-5; CDR3 protein: ASGTDGYGYT
clone size: NA; V gene: TRBV18; CDR3 protein: ASSGTGTENGYT
clone size: NA; V gene: TRBV3-1/TRBV3-2; CDR3 protein: ASSQLDSTNSPLH
clone size: NA; V gene: TRBV12-3/TRBV12-4; CDR3 protein: ASSFASTDTQY
clone size: few; V gene: TRBV7-3; CDR3 protein: ASSLLPQGSGANVLT